The next 25 T cell receptor beta chains were all read from a single sample in a study of technical replicates of blood from a handful of donors. Libraries were prepared by immunoSEQ multiplex PCR; TCRdb keeps only in-frame clonotypes and omits some of them. The profile covers tens of thousands of clones, with approximately 92% appearing a single time and approximately 0.4% taken by the ten largest. Sequences were obtained from T cells isolated from PBMCs. The source is a human donor in good health. Some clones in this sample may be carry-over from other donors' samples.

The chain joins TRBV11-2 to TRBJ2-7, with TRBD1 matching 10 bases. Germline CDR1 SGHAT, CDR2 FQNNGV. V lost 3 bases, J lost 4 bases, and 6 bases stayed unmatched. This CDR3 is 15 amino acids long. CDR3 in amino acids: CASSFLGTGVYEQYF. In nucleotides, the CDR3 is TGTGCCAGCAGCTTTTTGGGGACAGGGGTGTACGAGCAGTACTTC.

The CDR3 reads CASSPEYTHKYF. CDR3 DNA: TGTGCCAGCTCACCGGAGTACACCCATAAATATTTT. The chain is built from TRBV18 and TRBJ1-3; D gene ambiguous. From germline, CDR1 is KGHSH and CDR2 LQKENI. The CDR3 length is 12 residues. V was pared by 3 bases and J by 15 bases, with 15 bases between. Based on the CDR3 plus reference TRBV18 and TRBJ1-3, the full variable domain is NAGVMQNPRHLVRRRGQEARLRCSPMKGHSHVYWYRQLPEEGLKFMVYLQKENIIDESGMPKERFSAEFPKEGPSILRIQQVVRGDSAAYFCASSPEYTHKYFGEGSWLTVV.

Concerning this clone itself: The same CDR3 can be traced to other DNA sequences in this sample. The chain combines TRBV19 with TRBJ1-4; a possible D gene is TRBD1 (5 bases). V was trimmed by 5 bases and J by 3 bases, leaving 10 bases between them. The CDR3 is made up of 14 amino acids. The germline V gene encodes CDR1 LNHDA and CDR2 SQIVND (reference sequence). DNA for the CDR3: TGTGCCAGTAGTGTCCAGGGCGCTAATGAAAAACTGTTTTTT. Protein product: CASSVQGANEKLFF.

The chain links TRBV7-9 to TRBJ2-5, with 9 bases that match TRBD2. V lost 2 bases and J lost 2; bases outside the gene matches: 6. Per germline, CDR1 SEHNR and CDR2 FQNEAQ (reference sequence). This CDR3 has 16 amino acids. The CDR3 DNA reads as TGTGCCAGCAGCTTATTAGAGCGGGAGGAACAAGAGACCCAGTACTTC. Translating gives CASSLLEREEQETQYF.

The rearrangement joins TRBV6-1 to TRBJ2-1; 10 nucleotides match TRBD2. Germline CDR1 and CDR2: MNHNS and SASEGT. CDR3 size: 14 residues. Losses at the gene ends were 7 bases for V and 10 bases for J; bases not matched to a gene: 10. CDR3 in DNA: TGTGCCAGCACAAGGCTAGCGGGAGTATACGAGCAGTTCTTC. This codes for CASTRLAGVYEQFF.

On this clone: At one boundary the junction diverges from the germline segment, which might be a read error. The V gene is TRBV7-9, the J gene TRBJ1-1; D unresolved. The CDR3 loop spans 12 amino acids. Germline V gene data show CDR1 as SEHNR and CDR2 as FQNEAQ (reference sequence). This CDR3 is CASSLGNSEAFF. CDR3 nucleotides: TGTGCCAGCAGCTTAGGGAACAGTGAAGCTTTCTTT.

The chain uses TRBV7-3 and TRBJ2-1, with 10 nucleotides matching TRBD2. V lost 5 bases to trimming and J lost 6 bases; unmatched junction nucleotides: 7. From germline, CDR1 is SGHTA and CDR2 FQGTGA. The CDR3 is 15 residues long. The CDR3 coding sequence is TGTGCCAGCAGCCAGAGGCTAGCGGGAGTCAATGAGCAGTTCTTC. It encodes CASSQRLAGVNEQFF.

The V and J genes are TRBV30 and TRBJ1-4; TRBD1 aligns across 8 bases. V trimming: 5 bases; J trimming: 7 bases; junction bases outside the gene matches: 3. Germline-derived CDR1 and CDR2 are GTSNPN and SVGIG (reference sequence). There are 12 residues in the CDR3. The CDR3 protein is CAWDRGSEKLFF. In DNA form, the CDR3 reads TGTGCCTGGGACAGGGGAAGTGAAAAACTGTTTTTT.

The chain has TRBV29-1 and TRBJ1-1; TRBD1 matches at 7 bases. CDR3 length: 12 residues. The V gene's germline CDR1 is SQVTM and CDR2 ANQGSEA. Germline trimming cut 2 bases from V and 10 bases from J; bases unmatched to any gene: 7. The CDR3 sequence: CSVERDSLPAFF. CDR3 DNA sequence: TGCAGCGTTGAAAGGGACAGCTTGCCAGCTTTCTTT.

This chain uses TRBV7-9 with TRBJ2-5; D might be TRBD2 (6 bases). V lost 5 bases and J 3 bases, leaving 13 bases between the germline ends. There are 14 residues in the CDR3. Germline CDR1 reads SEHNR; CDR2 reads FQNEAQ (reference sequence). The CDR3 region has the DNA TGTGCCAGCAGCCACCGTTGGGGGGAAGAGACCCAGTACTTC. This gives the protein CASSHRWGEETQYF.

The chain links TRBV2 to TRBJ1-3, with D perhaps TRBD1 (6 bases). The V end was cut by 5 bases, the J end by 2 bases, with 10 bases between. Germline lookup yields CDR1 SNHLY and CDR2 FYNNEI. The CDR3 runs to 14 residues. CDR3 bases: TGTGCCAGCAGTTTGGACAGCCCTGGAAACACCATATATTTT. Residues: CASSLDSPGNTIYF.

CDR3 region: CASSWGGGAYNEQFF. The CDR3 region has the DNA TGTGCCAGCAGCTGGGGCGGGGGAGCCTACAATGAGCAGTTCTTC. The chain links TRBV7-2 to TRBJ2-1; 7 nucleotides line up with TRBD2. The CDR3 runs 15 residues. Trimming at V came to 4 bases and at J to 2 bases, leaving 5 bases not matched to a gene. Germline CDR1 reads SGHTA; CDR2 reads FQGNSA. The full variable domain, with the rest looked up from reference TRBV7-2 and TRBJ2-1, is GAGVSQSPSNKVTEKGKDVELRCDPISGHTALYWYRQSLGQGLEFLIYFQGNSAPDKSGLPSDRFSAERTGGSVSTLTIQRTQQEDSAVYLCASSWGGGAYNEQFFGPGTRLTVL.

This clone occurred once. The chain employs TRBV11-1 and TRBJ2-5; 7 bases match TRBD2. V lost 0 bases, J lost 5 bases, and 6 bases stayed unmatched. From germline, CDR1 is SGHAT and CDR2 FQDESV (reference sequence). This CDR3 region has 15 residues. CDR3 DNA sequence: TGTGCCAGCAGCTTAGCAGGGCGGGAGTGGGAGACCCAGTACTTC. Its protein is CASSLAGREWETQYF.

The J gene is TRBJ2-3, the V gene TRBV7-8, with 10 positions matching TRBD2. V lost 2 bases and J lost 5; bases outside the gene matches: 1. CDR1 SGHVS and CDR2 FQNEAQ come from the germline V gene. The CDR3 sequence is 14 residues long. Here the CDR3 DNA reads TGTGCCAGCAGCTTAATAGCGGGAGGAGATACGCAGTATTTT. This codes for CASSLIAGGDTQYF.

The chain links TRBV20-1 to TRBJ2-7; D remains unclear. CDR3 length equals 11 residues. V lost 3 bases to trimming and J lost 5 bases, with 8 bases between them. Germline V lookup: CDR1 DFQATT, CDR2 SNEGSKA (reference sequence). In DNA, the CDR3 is TGCAGTGCTAGTAACGGTAACGAGCAGTACTTC. Its protein product is CSASNGNEQYF.

J is TRBJ2-1 and V is TRBV4-3; D not resolved. In germline, CDR1 is LGHNA, CDR2 YSLEER. This CDR3 comprises 13 residues. The V end lost 4 bases, the J end lost 4 bases, and 8 bases lay between the germline ends. The CDR3 sequence is CASSRTLYNEQFF. The CDR3 region has the DNA TGCGCCAGCAGCCGCACCCTATACAATGAGCAGTTCTTC.

Here the CDR3 DNA reads TGTGCCAGCAGTTTAGGGGAGGGGGTCGGAGAGACCCAGTACTTC. Amino acid sequence: CASSLGEGVGETQYF. V and J are TRBV27 and TRBJ2-5; weak D call: TRBD2 (7 bases). This CDR3 spans 15 amino acids. The germline V gene encodes CDR1 MNHEY and CDR2 SMNVEV (reference sequence). The V end lost 2 bases, the J end lost 4 bases, and 14 bases lay between the germline ends.

The chain links TRBV10-3 to TRBJ2-1, with D possibly matching TRBD2 (5 bases). Trimming stripped 1 base from V and 3 bases from J, with 7 bases between. This CDR3 has 14 residues. The germline V gene has CDR1 ENHRY and CDR2 SYGVKD. This CDR3 reads CAISEYGIYNEQFF. The CDR3 nucleotides read TGTGCCATCAGTGAGTACGGGATCTACAATGAGCAGTTCTTC.

This chain connects TRBV18 to TRBJ1-3; 8 bases are a match to TRBD1. V was pared by 5 bases and J by 6 bases, with 9 bases of the junction left unmatched. Germline assignment: CDR1 KGHSH and CDR2 LQKENI. There are 15 residues in the CDR3. The CDR3 DNA reads TGTGCCAGCTCAAGTATGACAGGGGAGCAAAACACCATATATTTT. Translated, it gives CASSSMTGEQNTIYF.

The chain combines TRBV27 with TRBJ1-5, with 7 bases fitting TRBD1. Looked up from germline, CDR1 is MNHEY and CDR2 is SMNVEV (reference sequence). CDR3 length: 13 residues. The V segment lost 7 bases and the J segment 5 bases; nucleotides outside the gene matches: 5. CDR3 sequence (DNA): TGTGCCAGCAAGGACAGGTTCGATCAGCCCCAGCATTTT. As protein: CASKDRFDQPQHF.

This rearrangement joins TRBV7-9 to TRBJ2-7; a possible D gene is TRBD1 (6 bases). In germline, CDR1 is SEHNR, CDR2 FQNEAQ (reference sequence). The CDR3 is 14 amino acids. V was pared by 8 bases and J by 3 bases, with 17 bases between. Written as DNA, the CDR3 is TGTGCCAGCTCCGTTCCGGGACATTTCTACGAGCAGTACTTC. It yields the protein CASSVPGHFYEQYF.

This chain links TRBV9 with TRBJ1-4; 9 nucleotides line up with TRBD1. CDR1 and CDR2 (germline): SGDLS, YYNGEE. This CDR3 comprises 15 residues. Trimming cost V 3 bases and J 7 bases; bases outside gene matches: 7. The CDR3 protein is CASSAAGTGPEKLFF. The CDR3 region has the DNA TGTGCCAGCAGCGCTGCCGGGACAGGGCCTGAAAAACTGTTTTTT.

The chain is built from TRBV6-1 and TRBJ2-7, with 11 positions matching TRBD2. The CDR3 sequence is 12 residues long. Germline V gene sequence: CDR1 MNHNS, CDR2 SASEGT. V lost 10 bases and J lost 7; bases outside the gene matches: 6. The CDR3 region has the DNA TGTGCCACCCGACTAGCGGGAAGGGAGCAGTACTTC. Amino acids: CATRLAGREQYF.

V and J are TRBV7-2 and TRBJ1-3; no definite D call. The CDR3 runs 13 residues. Germline CDR1 reads SGHTA; CDR2 reads FQGNSA. Trimming took off 5 bases at V and 0 bases at J, with 5 bases between the two ends. CDR3: CASSPGSGNTIYF. The CDR3 DNA sequence: TGTGCCAGCAGCCCCGGCTCTGGAAACACCATATATTTT. The full variable domain, rest sourced from reference TRBV7-2 and TRBJ1-3, is GAGVSQSPSNKVTEKGKDVELRCDPISGHTALYWYRQSLGQGLEFLIYFQGNSAPDKSGLPSDRFSAERTGGSVSTLTIQRTQQEDSAVYLCASSPGSGNTIYFGEGSWLTVV.

V is TRBV2 and J is TRBJ2-1; 7 bases are a match to TRBD2. The CDR3 has 14 residues. With V trimmed by 4 bases and J by 5 bases, 5 bases remained unmatched. CDR1 and CDR2 (germline): SNHLY, FYNNEI. The CDR3 nucleotides read TGTGCCAGCAGTGCTTGGCGGGAGAACAATGAGCAGTTCTTC. Its protein is CASSAWRENNEQFF.